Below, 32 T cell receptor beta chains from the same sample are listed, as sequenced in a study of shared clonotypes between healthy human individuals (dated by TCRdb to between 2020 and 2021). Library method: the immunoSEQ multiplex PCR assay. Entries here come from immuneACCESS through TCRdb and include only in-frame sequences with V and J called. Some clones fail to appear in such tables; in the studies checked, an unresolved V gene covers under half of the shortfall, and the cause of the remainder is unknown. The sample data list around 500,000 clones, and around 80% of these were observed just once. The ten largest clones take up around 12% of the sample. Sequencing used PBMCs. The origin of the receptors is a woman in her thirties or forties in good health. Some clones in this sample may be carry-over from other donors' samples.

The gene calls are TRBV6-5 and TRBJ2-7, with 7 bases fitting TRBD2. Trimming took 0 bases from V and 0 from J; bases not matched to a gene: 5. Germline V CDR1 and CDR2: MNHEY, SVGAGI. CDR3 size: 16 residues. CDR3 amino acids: CASSYSLLAVSYEQYF. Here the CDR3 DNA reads TGTGCCAGCAGTTACTCGCTTCTAGCGGTCTCCTACGAGCAGTACTTC.

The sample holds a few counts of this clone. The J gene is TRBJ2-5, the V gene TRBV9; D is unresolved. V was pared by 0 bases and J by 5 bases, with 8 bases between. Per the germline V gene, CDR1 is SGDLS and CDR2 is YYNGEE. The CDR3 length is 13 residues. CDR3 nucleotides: TGTGCCAGCAGCGTAGACTCGAGGGAGACCCAGTACTTC. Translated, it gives CASSVDSRETQYF. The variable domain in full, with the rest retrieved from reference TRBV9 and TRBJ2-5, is DSGVTQTPKHLITATGQRVTLRCSPRSGDLSVYWYQQSLDQGLQFLIQYYNGEERAKGNILERFSAQQFPDLHSELNLSSLELGDSALYFCASSVDSRETQYFGPGTRLLVL.

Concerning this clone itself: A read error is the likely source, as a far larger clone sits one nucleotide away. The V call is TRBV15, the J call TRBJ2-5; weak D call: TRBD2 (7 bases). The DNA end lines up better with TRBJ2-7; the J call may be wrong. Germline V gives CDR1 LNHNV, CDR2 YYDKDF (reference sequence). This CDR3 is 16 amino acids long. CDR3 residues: CAASLQMRGPPYEQYF. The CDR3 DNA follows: TGTGCCGCCAGCTTGCAAATGCGGGGGCCACCCTACGAGCAGTACTTC.

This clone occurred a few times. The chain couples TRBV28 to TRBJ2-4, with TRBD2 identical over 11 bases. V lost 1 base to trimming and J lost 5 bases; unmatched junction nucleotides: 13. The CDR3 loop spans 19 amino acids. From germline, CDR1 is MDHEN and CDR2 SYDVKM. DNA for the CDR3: TGTGCCAGCAGTTTATTTGGGAGGTGGGGTAGCGGGAGGGAAAACATTCAGTACTTC. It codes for CASSLFGRWGSGRENIQYF.

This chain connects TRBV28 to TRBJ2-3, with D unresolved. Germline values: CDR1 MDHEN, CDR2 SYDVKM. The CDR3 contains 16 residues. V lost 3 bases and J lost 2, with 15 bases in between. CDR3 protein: CASSFGRRYPTDTQYF. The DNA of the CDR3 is TGTGCCAGCAGTTTCGGCCGGCGGTACCCCACAGATACGCAGTATTTT.

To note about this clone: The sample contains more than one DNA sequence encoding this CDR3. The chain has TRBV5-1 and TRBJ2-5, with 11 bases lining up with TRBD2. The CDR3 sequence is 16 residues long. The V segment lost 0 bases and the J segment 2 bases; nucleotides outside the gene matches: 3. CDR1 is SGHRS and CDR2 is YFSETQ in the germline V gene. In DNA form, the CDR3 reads TGCGCCAGCAGCTTGGCTGGGACTAGCGGACAAGAGACCCAGTACTTC. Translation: CASSLAGTSGQETQYF.

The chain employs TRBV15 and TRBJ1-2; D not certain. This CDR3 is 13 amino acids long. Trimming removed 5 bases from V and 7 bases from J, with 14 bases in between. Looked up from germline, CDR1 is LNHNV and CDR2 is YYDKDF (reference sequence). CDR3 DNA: TGTGCCACCAGCCCCCTCCAAGACCTTGGCTACACCTTC. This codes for CATSPLQDLGYTF.

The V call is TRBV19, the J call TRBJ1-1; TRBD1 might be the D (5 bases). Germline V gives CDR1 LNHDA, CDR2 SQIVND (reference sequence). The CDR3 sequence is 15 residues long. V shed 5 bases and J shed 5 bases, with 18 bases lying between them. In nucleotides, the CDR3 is TGTGCCAGTAGTCTCCCCGTGGGGGGTGGAACTGAAGCTTTCTTT. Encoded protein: CASSLPVGGGTEAFF.

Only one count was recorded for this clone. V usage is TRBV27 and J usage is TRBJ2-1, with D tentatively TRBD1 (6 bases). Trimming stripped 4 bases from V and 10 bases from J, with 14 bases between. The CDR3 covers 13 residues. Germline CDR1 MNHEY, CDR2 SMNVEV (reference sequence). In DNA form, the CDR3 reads TGTGCCAGCAGTTGGGGTAGGGGGACGGAGCAGTTCTTC. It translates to CASSWGRGTEQFF.

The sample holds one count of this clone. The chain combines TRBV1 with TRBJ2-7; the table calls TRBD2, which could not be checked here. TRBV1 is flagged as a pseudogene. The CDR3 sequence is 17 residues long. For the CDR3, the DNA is TGCACCAGCAGCCGAACCCACCCCCGGGAGGGCCAGTGCGAGCAGTACTTC. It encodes CTSSRTHPREGQCEQYF.

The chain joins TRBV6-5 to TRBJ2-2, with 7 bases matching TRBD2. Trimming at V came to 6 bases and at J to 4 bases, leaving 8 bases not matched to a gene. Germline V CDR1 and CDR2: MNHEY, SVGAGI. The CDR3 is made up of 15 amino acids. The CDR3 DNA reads TGTGCCAGCAGCCGGCGGACGGGGGGCACCGGGGAGCTGTTTTTT. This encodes CASSRRTGGTGELFF.

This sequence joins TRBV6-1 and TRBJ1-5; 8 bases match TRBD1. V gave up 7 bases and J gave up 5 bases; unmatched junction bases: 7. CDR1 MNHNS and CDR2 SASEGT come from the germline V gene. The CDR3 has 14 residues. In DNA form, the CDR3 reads TGTGCCAGCACCCTACAGGGGGATGATCAGCCCCAGCATTTT. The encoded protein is CASTLQGDDQPQHF.

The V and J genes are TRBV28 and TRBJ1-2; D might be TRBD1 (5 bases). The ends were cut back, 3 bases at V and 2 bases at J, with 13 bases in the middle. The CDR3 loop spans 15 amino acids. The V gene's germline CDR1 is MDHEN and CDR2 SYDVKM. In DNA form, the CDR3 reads TGTGCCAGCAGTTTGGGGGGGAAGCTCAACTATGGCTACACCTTC. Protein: CASSLGGKLNYGYTF.

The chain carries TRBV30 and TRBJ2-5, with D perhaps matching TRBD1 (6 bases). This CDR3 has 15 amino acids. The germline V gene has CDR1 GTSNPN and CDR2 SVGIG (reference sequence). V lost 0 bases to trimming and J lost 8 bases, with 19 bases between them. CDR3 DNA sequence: TGTGCCTGGAGTGTAGGGGGTTTTGGGGAAGGTACCCAGTACTTC. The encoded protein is CAWSVGGFGEGTQYF.

The CDR3 bases are TGTGCCAGCAGCTTAGCTAGCGTTTCGAATGAGCAGTTCTTC. As protein: CASSLASVSNEQFF. This chain links TRBV11-2 with TRBJ2-1; weak D call: TRBD2 (6 bases). V lost 1 base, J lost 7 bases, and 11 bases lay in between. There are 14 residues in the CDR3. Germline CDR1 SGHAT, CDR2 FQNNGV.

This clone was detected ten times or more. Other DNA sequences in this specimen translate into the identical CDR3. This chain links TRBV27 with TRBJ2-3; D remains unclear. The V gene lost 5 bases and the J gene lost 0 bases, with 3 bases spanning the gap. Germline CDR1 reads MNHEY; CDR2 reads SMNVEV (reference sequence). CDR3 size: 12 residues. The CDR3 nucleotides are TGTGCCAGCAGTCCTAGCACAGATACGCAGTATTTT. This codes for CASSPSTDTQYF.

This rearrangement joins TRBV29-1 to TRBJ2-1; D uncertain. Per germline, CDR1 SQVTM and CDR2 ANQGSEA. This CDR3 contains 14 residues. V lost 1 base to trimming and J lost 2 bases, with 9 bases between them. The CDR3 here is CSVEGARAYNEQFF. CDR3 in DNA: TGCAGCGTTGAAGGTGCTAGAGCCTACAATGAGCAGTTCTTC.

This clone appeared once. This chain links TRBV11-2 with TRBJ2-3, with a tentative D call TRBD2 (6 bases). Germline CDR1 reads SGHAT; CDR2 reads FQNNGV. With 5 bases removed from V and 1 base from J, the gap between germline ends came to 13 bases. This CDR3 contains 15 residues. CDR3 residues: CASSPVGGGTDTQYF. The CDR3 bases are TGTGCCAGCAGCCCTGTGGGGGGAGGCACAGATACGCAGTATTTT.

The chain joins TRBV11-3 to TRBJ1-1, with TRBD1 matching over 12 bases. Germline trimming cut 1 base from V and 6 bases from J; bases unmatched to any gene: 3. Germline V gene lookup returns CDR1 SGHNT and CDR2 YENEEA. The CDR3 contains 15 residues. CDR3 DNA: TGTGCCAGCAGCTTAGGGGGACAGGGGGCATCTGAAGCTTTCTTT. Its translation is CASSLGGQGASEAFF.

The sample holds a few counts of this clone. In DNA, the CDR3 is TGTGCCAGCAGTTTCGCGGGCAGGGACGAGCAGTTCTTC. This sequence encodes CASSFAGRDEQFF. V is TRBV28 and J is TRBJ2-1, with D possibly called TRBD1 or TRBD2 (5 bases each). The germline gives CDR1 MDHEN, CDR2 SYDVKM. Deletions cut 3 bases from V and 10 bases from J, with 13 bases between. The CDR3 runs to 13 residues. Complete variable domain (other parts from reference TRBV28 and TRBJ2-1): DVKVTQSSRYLVKRTGEKVFLECVQDMDHENMFWYRQDPGLGLRLIYFSYDVKMKEKGDIPEGYSVSREKKERFSLILESASTNQTSMYLCASSFAGRDEQFFGPGTRLTVL.

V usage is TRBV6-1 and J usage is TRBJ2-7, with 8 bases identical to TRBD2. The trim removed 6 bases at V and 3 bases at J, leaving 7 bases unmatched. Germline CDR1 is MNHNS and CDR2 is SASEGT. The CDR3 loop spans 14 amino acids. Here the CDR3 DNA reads TGTGCCAGCAGACAAGCGGGAGAGTTCTACGAGCAGTACTTC. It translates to CASRQAGEFYEQYF.

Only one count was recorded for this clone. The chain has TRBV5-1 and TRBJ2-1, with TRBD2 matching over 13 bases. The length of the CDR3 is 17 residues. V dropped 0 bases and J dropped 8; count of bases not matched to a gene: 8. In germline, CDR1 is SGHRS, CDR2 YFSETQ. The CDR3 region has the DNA TGCGCCAGCAGCTTGGGTCCGGGACTAGCGGGACTCGATGAGCAGTTCTTC. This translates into CASSLGPGLAGLDEQFF.

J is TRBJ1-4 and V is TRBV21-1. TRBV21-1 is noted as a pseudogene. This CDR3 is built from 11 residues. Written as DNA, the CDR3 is TGTGCCAGCAGCGCCCATGAAAAACTGTTTTTT. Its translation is CASSAHEKLFF.

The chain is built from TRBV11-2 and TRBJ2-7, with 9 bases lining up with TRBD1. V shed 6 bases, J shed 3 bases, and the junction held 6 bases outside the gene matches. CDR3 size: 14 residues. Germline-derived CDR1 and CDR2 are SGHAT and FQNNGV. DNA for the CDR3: TGTGCCAGCAGGAGGACAGGGGAAGGCTACGAGCAGTACTTC. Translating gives CASRRTGEGYEQYF.

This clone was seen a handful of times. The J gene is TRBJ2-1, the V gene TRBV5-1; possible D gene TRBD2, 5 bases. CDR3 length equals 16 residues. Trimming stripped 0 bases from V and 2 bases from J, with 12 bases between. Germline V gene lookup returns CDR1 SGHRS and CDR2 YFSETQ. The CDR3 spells CASSLGGGLAYNEQFF. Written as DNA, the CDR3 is TGCGCCAGCAGCTTGGGTGGAGGTCTCGCCTACAATGAGCAGTTCTTC.

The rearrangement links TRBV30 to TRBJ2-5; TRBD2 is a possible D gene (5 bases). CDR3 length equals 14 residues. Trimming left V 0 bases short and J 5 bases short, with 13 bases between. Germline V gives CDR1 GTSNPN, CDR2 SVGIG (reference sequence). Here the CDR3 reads CAWSVLGPVETQYF. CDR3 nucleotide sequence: TGTGCCTGGAGTGTACTAGGCCCGGTGGAGACCCAGTACTTC.

CDR3 sequence (DNA): TGTGCCAGCAGGGGGGGGGCGAAAGTTCAGCCCCAGCATTTT. The encoded protein is CASRGGAKVQPQHF. The V gene is TRBV28, the J gene TRBJ1-5; a weak D match, TRBD1 (6 bases). The V end lost 6 bases, the J end lost 6 bases, and 15 bases lay between the germline ends. The CDR3 is 14 amino acids. Germline CDR1 reads MDHEN; CDR2 reads SYDVKM.

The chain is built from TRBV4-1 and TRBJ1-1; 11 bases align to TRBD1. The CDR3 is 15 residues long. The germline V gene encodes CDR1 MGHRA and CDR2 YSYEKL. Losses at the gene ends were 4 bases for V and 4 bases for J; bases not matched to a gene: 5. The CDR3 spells CASSPPGTGGTEAFF. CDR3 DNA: TGCGCCAGCAGCCCGCCCGGGACAGGGGGCACTGAAGCTTTCTTT.

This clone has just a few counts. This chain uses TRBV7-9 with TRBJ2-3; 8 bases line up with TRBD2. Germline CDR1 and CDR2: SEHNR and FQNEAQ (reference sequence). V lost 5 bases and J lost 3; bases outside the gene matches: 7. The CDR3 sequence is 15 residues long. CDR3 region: CASSPTGGPTDTQYF. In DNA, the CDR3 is TGTGCCAGCAGCCCTACGGGAGGGCCAACAGATACGCAGTATTTT.

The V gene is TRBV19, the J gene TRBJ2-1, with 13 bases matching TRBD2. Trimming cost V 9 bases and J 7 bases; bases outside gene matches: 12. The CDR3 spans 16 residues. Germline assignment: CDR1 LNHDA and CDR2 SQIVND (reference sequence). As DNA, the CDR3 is TGTGCCAGCAGGACTAGCGGGAGTGAGGTTTGGAATGAGCAGTTCTTC. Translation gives CASRTSGSEVWNEQFF. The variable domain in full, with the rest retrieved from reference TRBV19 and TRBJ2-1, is DGGITQSPKYLFRKEGQNVTLSCEQNLNHDAMYWYRQDPGQGLRLIYYSQIVNDFQKGDIAEGYSVSREKKESFPLTVTSAQKNPTAFYLCASRTSGSEVWNEQFFGPGTRLTVL.

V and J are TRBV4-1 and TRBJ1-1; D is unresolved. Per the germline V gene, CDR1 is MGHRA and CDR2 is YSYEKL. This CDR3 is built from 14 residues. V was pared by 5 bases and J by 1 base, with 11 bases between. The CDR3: CASSTRTGNTEAFF. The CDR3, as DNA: TGCGCCAGCAGCACCCGGACCGGGAACACTGAAGCTTTCTTT.

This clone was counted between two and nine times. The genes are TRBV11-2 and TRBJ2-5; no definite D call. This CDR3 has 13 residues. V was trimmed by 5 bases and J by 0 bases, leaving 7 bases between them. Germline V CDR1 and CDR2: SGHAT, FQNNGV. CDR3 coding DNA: TGTGCCAGCAGCACCGGGCACCAAGAGACCCAGTACTTC. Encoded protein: CASSTGHQETQYF.